There are many counts of the clone carrying this T cell receptor beta chain. These data are taken from a study of Graves' ophthalmopathy and Graves' hyperthyroidism. The authors amplified TCR beta CDR3 regions from RNA transcripts. After a first-round RT-PCR with HTBI primers, a second-round multiplex PCR was run. TCRdb reanalysed the multiplex PCR reads using MiXCR and keeps one entry per CDR3 protein. The sample has about 740,000 distinct CDR3 sequences, 35% to 50% seen once. The CDR3 loop spans 14 amino acids. V was pared by 11 bases and J by 6 bases, with 12 bases of the junction left unmatched. The germline gives CDR1 ENHRY, CDR2 SYGVKD.

The source is an adult man with Graves' ophthalmopathy. Sequencing input: peripheral blood. The chain links TRBV10-3 to TRBJ1-2; TRBD1 aligns across 10 bases. CDR3 bases: TGTGCCGTGCTAATCGTGGGGACAGGGGATGGCTACACCTTC. It yields the protein CAVLIVGTGDGYTF.